Below, one T cell receptor beta chain is given with its context. Its antigen is currently unknown. The CDR3 is cut off 3 residues early in the read; its end comes from the germline J gene. Prevalent HPV16 infections were excluded; only incident single HPV16 infections included. This sample was taken from a study of T cells in women clearing cervical HPV infection. Study-wide context: Control women cleared a single incident HPV16 infection within 12 months. Case blood drawn at lesion detection; control blood after infection cleared.

Study-wide points: It is unknown whether associations predate infection; no effector/memory or HPV-specific sorting.

Profiling relied on immunoSEQ multiplex PCR, and the TCRdb table lists in-frame clones only, not all of them. This sample carries some 30,000 clones, with approximately 4.5% going to the ten biggest clones. Per germline, CDR1 SGHTA and CDR2 FQGTGA. V was clipped by 1 base and J by 7 bases; unmatched bases: 4. The CDR3 covers 15 residues. The genes are TRBV7-3 and TRBJ1-6, with TRBD1 matching over 7 bases. The sequencing sample was made of blood buffy coat. This receptor was taken from a woman aged 18-70 years with a cervical HPV16 infection that either progressed to CIN3+ or cleared (not recorded which). The CDR3: CASSLRTGQNSPLHF. CDR3 DNA (partial): TGTGCCAGCAGCTTAAGGACAGGCCAGAATTCACCC.